What follows is one TCR beta chain and its context. The source of the sample is a study of blood T cell repertoires in COVID-19. Across the whole study: The United States, Italy and Spain provided the acute and convalescent COVID-19 samples. PBMCs, B-cell-depleted T cells, or T cells were the source of the cDNA or gDNA that made up the material.

Trimming removed 4 bases at V and 2 bases at J, with 12 bases between. There are 15 residues in the CDR3. The germline V gene encodes CDR1 LGHDT and CDR2 YNNKEL (reference sequence). Methods used by the authors: Using reference gene primer amplification, nucleated cell counts were estimated. Repertoires were generated with immunoSEQ multiplex PCR, while TCRdb's copy carries only in-frame clones and drops some. D and trimming come from the DNA, and the V and J calls and clone size come from that table. The repertoire holds 150,000 to 200,000 clones, with more than 60% as singletons. Input material: peripheral blood. The sequence derives from a man in his fifties or sixties with acute or convalescent COVID-19. The rearrangement uses TRBV3-1 (or the pseudogene TRBV3-2) and TRBJ1-3; D may be TRBD1 (5 bases). The DNA for the CDR3 is TGTGCCAGCAGCCCTCGGACAAATCCTGGAAACACCATATATTTT. Residues: CASSPRTNPGNTIYF.